This is a list of T cell receptor beta chains from one sample in a study of T cells in Graves' hyperthyroidism and ophthalmopathy. TCRdb redid the calling of the multiplex PCR reads with MiXCR, one entry per CDR3 protein. This table has fewer than 500,000 distinct CDR3 sequences, approximately 15% appearing once. The sequencing input was blood. The receptors here all came from a man aged 30 to 39 with Graves' hyperthyroidism that later progressed to Graves' ophthalmopathy. Both conserved end residues are part of each CDR3. D genes are given only for firm matches. The size of a clone is reported for some rows only, either as once, few or many, or as a class for expanded clones.

TRBV27	NA	TRBJ1-3	few	CASSPAEPGNTIYF	TGTGCCAGCAGCCCCGCAGAACCTGGAAACACCATATATTTT
TRBV7-9	NA	TRBJ2-7	NA	CASSPDSFEQYF	TGTGCCAGCAGCCCGGACAGTTTCGAGCAGTACTTC
TRBV2	NA	TRBJ1-4	many	CASNGGLATNEKLFF	TGTGCCAGCAACGGGGGCCTTGCAACTAATGAAAAACTGTTTTTT
TRBV20-1	TRBD2	TRBJ2-3	many	CSASARGGQFRDTQYF	TGCAGTGCTAGTGCGCGGGGGGGCCAGTTCAGAGATACGCAGTATTTT
TRBV20-1	TRBD1	TRBJ2-5	many	CSASAQGAETQYF	TGCAGTGCATCCGCCCAGGGGGCAGAGACCCAGTACTTC
TRBV29-1	NA	TRBJ1-4	NA	CSVNWGFNEKLFF	TGCAGCGTGAATTGGGGTTTTAATGAAAAACTGTTTTTT
TRBV28	NA	TRBJ1-6	few	CATAWSYNSPLHF	TGTGCGACGGCGTGGTCCTATAATTCACCCCTCCACTTT
TRBV7-8	NA	TRBJ1-5	many	CASSHYRTGDSNQPQHF	TGTGCCAGCAGTCATTACAGGACGGGCGATAGCAATCAGCCCCAGCATTTT
TRBV7-9	NA	TRBJ2-2	NA	CASSLKFGDQPGTGELCF	TGTGCCAGCAGCTTAAAATTCGGCGACCAGCCCGGCACCGGGGAGCTGTGTTTT
TRBV6-1	NA	TRBJ1-6	NA	CASSTGYSPLHF	TGTGCCAGCAGCACAGGGTACTCACCCCTCCACTTT
TRBV20-1	NA	TRBJ1-1	NA	CSVGGPNTEAFF	TGCAGTGTGGGGGGCCCGAACACTGAAGCTTTCTTT
TRBV12-3/TRBV12-4	TRBD2	TRBJ2-7	NA	CASSSTSGTYEQYF	TGTGCCAGCAGTTCGACTAGCGGGACCTACGAGCAGTACTTC
TRBV5-4	TRBD1	TRBJ2-2	NA	CASSRRTGPNPGELFF	TGTGCCAGCAGCCGGAGGACAGGCCCTAACCCCGGGGAGCTGTTTTTT
TRBV7-8	NA	TRBJ2-1	few	CASSLLGGGLEEQFF	TGTGCCAGCAGCTTATTGGGGGGGGGCTTAGAGGAGCAGTTCTTC
TRBV20-1	NA	TRBJ2-7	many	CSAGGWQGGNEQYF	TGCAGTGCGGGAGGGTGGCAGGGGGGCAACGAGCAGTACTTC
TRBV4-1	NA	TRBJ1-1	NA	CASSQSYYPGTEAFF	TGCGCCAGCAGCCAATCCTATTACCCGGGGACTGAAGCTTTCTTT